This is a list of T cell receptor beta chains from one sample in a study of T-cell reconstitution after alpha-beta-depleted transplantation in children. A single record per CDR3 protein comes from TCRdb applying MiXCR to the PCR reads. The table includes just under 350,000 distinct CDR3 sequences, 15% to 20% detected once. Sequenced here: PBMCs, mostly from graft donor cells, sampled 360 days after TCRalphabeta/CD19-depleted stem cell transplant. Receptors originate from a male patient aged 2 to 10 who had a stem cell transplant for acute lymphoblastic leukemia, so the T cells may come from the graft donor. The CDR3 runs from the conserved cysteine through the conserved F or W. Fields, in order: J gene, clone size, CDR3 length, V gene, D gene, CDR3 DNA, CDR3 protein. D genes are given only for firm matches. Clone size is not always given. Where it is, it says once, few, many or a class for expanded clones.

j_call: TRBJ2-2
clone_size: many
cdr3_length: 11
v_call: TRBV12-3/TRBV12-4
d_call: .
cdr3_nt: TGTGCCAGCAGGAACACCGGGGAGCTGTTTTTT
cdr3_aa: CASRNTGELFF

j_call: TRBJ2-5
clone_size: few
cdr3_length: 13
v_call: TRBV7-2
d_call: .
cdr3_nt: TGTGCCAGCAGCTTAGATAAGAGGGAGACCCAGTACTTC
cdr3_aa: CASSLDKRETQYF

j_call: TRBJ2-7
clone_size: many
cdr3_length: 10
v_call: TRBV15
d_call: .
cdr3_nt: TGTGCCACCCGGGTTCGGGAGCAGTACTTC
cdr3_aa: CATRVREQYF

j_call: TRBJ2-5
clone_size: many
cdr3_length: 15
v_call: TRBV7-9
d_call: TRBD1
cdr3_nt: TGTGCCAGCAGCCAGGACAGGGGAAGTTGGGAGACCCAGTACTTC
cdr3_aa: CASSQDRGSWETQYF

j_call: TRBJ2-5
clone_size: .
cdr3_length: 14
v_call: TRBV10-3
d_call: .
cdr3_nt: TGTGCCATCAGTGAGTCTCCTGTGGGAGAGACCCAGTACTTC
cdr3_aa: CAISESPVGETQYF

j_call: TRBJ2-3
clone_size: few
cdr3_length: 15
v_call: TRBV12-3/TRBV12-4
d_call: .
cdr3_nt: TGTGCCAGCAGTTCAGGATCCGATAGCACAGATACGCAGTATTTT
cdr3_aa: CASSSGSDSTDTQYF

j_call: TRBJ1-1
clone_size: few
cdr3_length: 13
v_call: TRBV20-1
d_call: .
cdr3_nt: TGCAGTGCGAACGCGGGGGAGAGTCATGAAGCTTTCTTT
cdr3_aa: CSANAGESHEAFF

j_call: TRBJ2-7
clone_size: .
cdr3_length: 16
v_call: TRBV5-4
d_call: TRBD2
cdr3_nt: TGTGCCAGCAGCTCCTGGCGCGGGAGGGGTTCCTACGAGCAGTACTTC
cdr3_aa: CASSSWRGRGSYEQYF

j_call: TRBJ2-7
clone_size: few
cdr3_length: 16
v_call: TRBV5-1
d_call: .
cdr3_nt: TGCGCCAGCAGGGAAGCTAGAGGGGGGATTTCCTACGAGCAGTACTTC
cdr3_aa: CASREARGGISYEQYF

j_call: TRBJ2-6
clone_size: .
cdr3_length: 15
v_call: TRBV5-1
d_call: .
cdr3_nt: TGCGCCAGCAGCTTGGGACAAACTGGGGCCAACGTCCTGACTTTC
cdr3_aa: CASSLGQTGANVLTF

j_call: TRBJ2-1
clone_size: few
cdr3_length: 15
v_call: TRBV9
d_call: TRBD2
cdr3_nt: TGTGCCAGCAGCGTAGGGACGGGAGGGTACAATGAGCAGTTCTTC
cdr3_aa: CASSVGTGGYNEQFF